The clone carrying this TCR beta chain was seen just once. TCRdb's copy holds only in-frame clones and misses some; the assay was immunoSEQ multiplex PCR. In the table there are tens of thousands of clones, more than 80% of which are singletons. This CDR3 is 13 amino acids long. Germline lookup yields CDR1 MNHEY and CDR2 SVGAGI. Trimming left V 3 bases short and J 4 bases short, with 9 bases between. The sample is drawn from a study of control samples from healthy donors and cancer patients. The sequenced sample consisted of blood. The gene calls are TRBV6-5 and TRBJ1-1; D remains unclear. The TCR sequence derives from a woman in her thirties in good health. DNA of the CDR3: TGTGCCAGCAGTTATGCCAGAGGCACTGAAGCTTTCTTT. Translated, it gives CASSYARGTEAFF.